This record concerns one TCR beta chain sequence. This sample was taken from a study of cytomegalovirus exposure and HLA in healthy donors. The protocol was immunoSEQ multiplex PCR, while the TCRdb copy is restricted to in-frame clones and leaves out a portion. The table records roughly 350,000 clones, approximately 90% of them present only once. This clonotype originated in a woman aged 18-30 years in good health and CMV-seronegative. Material for sequencing was PBMCs.

The CDR3 loop reads CASSLAVLQGEPDGYTF. CDR3 nucleotide sequence: TGCGCCAGCAGCTTGGCAGTTCTCCAGGGGGAGCCGGATGGCTACACCTTC. This chain joins TRBV5-1 and TRBJ1-2; 7 bases align to TRBD1. Germline CDR1 SGHRS, CDR2 YFSETQ. This CDR3 region has 17 residues. The V segment lost 0 bases and the J segment 6 bases; nucleotides outside the gene matches: 14.